This is a list of T cell receptor beta chains from one sample in a study of T cell repertoires in cytomegalovirus infection. Each CDR3 protein is one row after TCRdb ran MiXCR on the reads. The sample lists hundreds of thousands of distinct CDR3 sequences, about 24% occurring once. Sequenced input: CD8+ T cells from PBMCs. Every receptor here comes from a human donor in good health (CMV status not recorded). Some clones in this sample may be carry-over from other donors' samples. The CDR3 runs from the conserved cysteine through the conserved F or W. D genes are given only for firm matches. The size of a clone is reported for some rows only, either as once, few or many, or as a class for expanded clones.

V: TRBV7-2
J: TRBJ2-1
length: 14
size: few
D: -
CDR3: CASSLGRDWGEQFF
DNA: TGTGCCAGCAGCTTAGGGAGGGACTGGGGGGAGCAGTTCTTC

V: TRBV7-3
J: TRBJ2-3
length: 16
size: -
D: TRBD2
CDR3: CASSLGLAGWEDTQYF
DNA: TGTGCCAGCAGCCTAGGGCTAGCGGGGTGGGAAGATACGCAGTATTTT

V: TRBV20-1
J: TRBJ2-7
length: 16
size: few
D: TRBD1
CDR3: CSANSRTGVSSYEQYF
DNA: TGCAGTGCTAATTCAAGGACAGGGGTCAGCTCCTACGAGCAGTACTTC

V: TRBV18
J: TRBJ2-1
length: 16
size: many
D: TRBD1
CDR3: CASRPRPGTEDNEQFF
DNA: TGTGCCAGCCGACCAAGACCCGGGACAGAAGACAATGAGCAGTTCTTC

V: TRBV4-1
J: TRBJ1-4
length: 14
size: -
D: -
CDR3: CASSRGGMAEKLFF
DNA: TGCGCCAGCAGCCGGGGAGGGATGGCTGAAAAACTGTTTTTT

V: TRBV12-5
J: TRBJ1-2
length: 13
size: few
D: -
CDR3: CASGLGLGDGYTF
DNA: TGTGCTAGTGGTTTGGGCCTCGGAGATGGCTACACCTTC

V: TRBV6-5
J: TRBJ1-1
length: 17
size: -
D: -
CDR3: CASSYSNVGALDTEAFF
DNA: TGTGCCAGCAGTTATAGTAACGTCGGAGCCCTCGACACTGAAGCTTTCTTT

V: TRBV6-5
J: TRBJ1-1
length: 14
size: -
D: -
CDR3: CASWDRSMNTEAFF
DNA: TGTGCCAGTTGGGACCGAAGCATGAACACTGAAGCTTTCTTT

V: TRBV7-9
J: TRBJ2-7
length: 18
size: few
D: TRBD1
CDR3: CASSLAGAQGVEAYEQYF
DNA: TGTGCCAGCAGCTTAGCTGGGGCACAGGGGGTCGAAGCCTACGAGCAGTACTTC

V: TRBV9
J: TRBJ1-1
length: 15
size: -
D: -
CDR3: CASSVASAVNTEAFF
DNA: TGTGCCAGCAGCGTAGCTAGTGCGGTGAACACTGAAGCTTTCTTT

V: TRBV6-2/TRBV6-3
J: TRBJ1-6
length: 21
size: few
D: TRBD1
CDR3: CASSYSTLEGQESSYNSPLHF
DNA: TGTGCCAGCAGTTACTCGACATTGGAGGGACAGGAGAGCTCCTATAATTCACCCCTCCACTTT

V: TRBV7-8
J: TRBJ2-1
length: 16
size: many
D: -
CDR3: CASSSGATGANNEQFF
DNA: TGTGCCAGCAGCTCCGGGGCTACGGGGGCAAACAATGAGCAGTTCTTC

V: TRBV10-3
J: TRBJ2-6
length: 16
size: few
D: -
CDR3: CAIRGQLSSGANVLTF
DNA: TGTGCCATCAGAGGACAGTTGAGCTCTGGGGCCAACGTCCTGACTTTC

V: TRBV7-9
J: TRBJ2-7
length: 14
size: -
D: -
CDR3: CASSQGNRPYEQYF
DNA: TGTGCCAGCAGTCAGGGGAACAGACCCTACGAGCAGTACTTC

V: TRBV20-1
J: TRBJ2-7
length: 10
size: few
D: -
CDR3: CSARDREQYF
DNA: TGCAGTGCTAGAGATAGGGAGCAGTACTTC

V: TRBV27
J: TRBJ2-6
length: 18
size: -
D: -
CDR3: CASSSWEEISSGANVLTF
DNA: TGTGCCAGCAGTTCCTGGGAAGAAATTAGCTCTGGGGCCAACGTCCTGACTTTC

V: TRBV28
J: TRBJ2-1
length: 14
size: -
D: TRBD2
CDR3: CASSSIAGANEQFF
DNA: TGTGCCAGCAGTTCCATAGCGGGGGCTAATGAGCAGTTCTTC

V: TRBV4-1
J: TRBJ2-2
length: 16
size: few
D: -
CDR3: CASSQDLWLPAGELFF
DNA: TGCGCCAGCAGCCAAGATCTATGGCTACCCGCCGGGGAGCTGTTTTTT

V: TRBV19
J: TRBJ1-1
length: 16
size: -
D: -
CDR3: CASTLTPGAQYTEAFF
DNA: TGTGCCAGTACCCTGACCCCCGGGGCCCAGTACACTGAAGCTTTCTTT